What follows are 11 T cell receptor beta chains derived from one specimen sequenced in a study of blood T cell repertoires in COVID-19. Sequenced by immunoSEQ multiplex PCR; TCRdb stores in-frame clones only, minus some. The table shows more than 200,000 clones, with about 85% occurring only once. Sequenced sample: peripheral blood. These receptors originate from a woman over 75 with acute or convalescent COVID-19.

The CDR3 loop reads CASSYGVGQETQYF. The CDR3 bases are TGTGCCAGCAGTTATGGTGTGGGACAGGAGACCCAGTACTTC. The chain carries TRBV6-5 and TRBJ2-5; 7 bases align to TRBD1. Unmatched junction bases numbered 6, after V lost 3 bases and J lost 5 bases. CDR3 size: 14 residues. The germline CDR1 and CDR2 sequences are MNHEY and SVGAGI.

The J gene is TRBJ2-2, the V gene TRBV14, with 7 bases matching TRBD1. Trimming cost V 4 bases and J 4 bases; bases outside gene matches: 6. The germline gives CDR1 SGHDN, CDR2 FVKESK. This CDR3 comprises 15 residues. Written as DNA, the CDR3 is TGTGCCAGCAGCCGAGGGGGCAGTGGCACCGGGGAGCTGTTTTTT. Its protein is CASSRGGSGTGELFF.

A single count supports this clone. The chain uses TRBV18 and TRBJ1-5; unclear D gene. The CDR3 covers 15 residues. The germline V and J ends were trimmed by 2 bases and 5 bases, with 13 bases remaining between them. Germline values: CDR1 KGHSH, CDR2 LQKENI. CDR3 sequence reads: CASSPEGGNDQPQHF. The CDR3 region has the DNA TGTGCCAGCTCACCAGAGGGAGGTAACGATCAGCCCCAGCATTTT.

The V call is TRBV6-4, the J call TRBJ2-7, with D possibly matching TRBD2 (5 bases). Germline loops: CDR1 MRHNA, CDR2 SNTAGT. The CDR3 contains 13 residues. V lost 3 bases, J lost 7 bases, and 13 bases lay in between. CDR3 region: CASSEFPRGEQYF. The CDR3, as DNA: TGTGCCAGCAGTGAGTTCCCCCGGGGAGAGCAGTACTTC.

In this sample, this clone turned up a few times. The chain employs TRBV5-4 and TRBJ2-2; 9 bases line up with TRBD1. The CDR3 contains 16 residues. Germline values: CDR1 SGHNT, CDR2 YYREEE (reference sequence). J was trimmed by 0 bases and V by 3 bases; bases with no gene match: 3. The DNA of the CDR3 is TGTGCCAGCAGCTGGGGGACAGGGACGAACACCGGGGAGCTGTTTTTT. Translation: CASSWGTGTNTGELFF.

This chain uses TRBV30 with TRBJ2-5; 8 positions match TRBD1. Germline-derived CDR1 and CDR2 are GTSNPN and SVGIG (reference sequence). The ends lost 1 base at V and 1 base at J; junction bases unmatched: 8. There are 16 residues in the CDR3. The DNA of the CDR3 is TGTGCCTGGAGTGGGCCCGGGACAGGACGCCAAGAGACCCAGTACTTC. It is translated as CAWSGPGTGRQETQYF.

The chain recombines TRBV6-5 with TRBJ2-7; weak D call: TRBD1 (6 bases). The CDR3 loop spans 13 amino acids. The V gene's germline CDR1 is MNHEY and CDR2 SVGAGI. The germline V and J ends were trimmed by 5 bases and 6 bases, with 14 bases remaining between them. CDR3 DNA: TGTGCCAGCAGTCTAGACAGGATCGCCGAGCAGTACTTC. Translated: CASSLDRIAEQYF.

The V and J genes are TRBV5-1 and TRBJ2-2; no firm D call. The CDR3 extends over 14 amino acids. Germline V gene lookup returns CDR1 SGHRS and CDR2 YFSETQ. V was cut by 0 bases and J by 6 bases, with 9 bases left in between. For the CDR3, the DNA is TGCGCCAGCAGCTTGGAGCGTAATTCCGGGGAGCTGTTTTTT. It translates to CASSLERNSGELFF.

The chain couples TRBV7-2 to TRBJ2-2; perhaps TRBD2 as D (6 bases). Trimming cost V 11 bases and J 2 bases, with 21 bases left between them. The CDR3 length is 16 residues. CDR1 SGHTA and CDR2 FQGNSA come from the germline V gene. The CDR3 bases are TGTGCCTGTACGAGAGGAGGCGGGGCCAACACCGGGGAGCTGTTTTTT. It is translated as CACTRGGGANTGELFF.

This chain connects TRBV5-4 to TRBJ2-2; 13 bases line up with TRBD2. From germline, CDR1 is SGHNT and CDR2 YYREEE (reference sequence). The V gene end was trimmed by 4 bases and the J gene end by 7 bases; junction bases not matched to a gene: 16. The CDR3 spans 19 residues. The CDR3 loop is CASSRVGLAGKKGGGELFF. The CDR3 nucleotides are TGTGCCAGCAGCCGTGTGGGACTAGCGGGAAAAAAAGGAGGCGGGGAGCTGTTTTTT.

This clone occurred once. J is TRBJ1-2 and V is TRBV19; no definite D call. The V end was cut by 4 bases, the J end by 3 bases, with 6 bases between. In germline, CDR1 is LNHDA, CDR2 SQIVND (reference sequence). The CDR3 loop spans 12 amino acids. DNA of the CDR3: TGTGCCAGTAGTAGGCGGGACTATGGCTACACCTTC. Its protein is CASSRRDYGYTF.